The clone carrying this T cell receptor beta chain was detected many times. Its antigen is still unknown. These data are taken from a study of early T cells in non-severe SARS-CoV-2 infection. Attached unique molecular identifiers marked individual cDNA molecules. TCRdb re-derived calls from the 5' RACE reads in MiXCR, one entry per CDR3 protein. The repertoire holds some 59,000 distinct CDR3 sequences, about 10% seen once, with under 6% in the top ten. Broader study findings: Private and CD4 specificities were missed by VDJdb matching, skewed to anti-spike CD8.

The clonotype comes from an adult who was a healthcare worker with PCR-confirmed SARS-CoV-2 infection or an uninfected control (not recorded which). The sequenced material came from whole blood.

The CDR3 reads CASSLRTGSYEQYF. CDR3 nucleotides: TGCGCCAGCAGCCTACGGACAGGGAGCTACGAGCAGTACTTC. V gene TRBV5-1 combines with J gene TRBJ2-7, with 8 nucleotides matching TRBD1. The V gene end was trimmed by 4 bases and the J gene end by 3 bases; junction bases not matched to a gene: 6. Germline CDR1 SGHRS, CDR2 YFSETQ. This CDR3 has 14 amino acids.